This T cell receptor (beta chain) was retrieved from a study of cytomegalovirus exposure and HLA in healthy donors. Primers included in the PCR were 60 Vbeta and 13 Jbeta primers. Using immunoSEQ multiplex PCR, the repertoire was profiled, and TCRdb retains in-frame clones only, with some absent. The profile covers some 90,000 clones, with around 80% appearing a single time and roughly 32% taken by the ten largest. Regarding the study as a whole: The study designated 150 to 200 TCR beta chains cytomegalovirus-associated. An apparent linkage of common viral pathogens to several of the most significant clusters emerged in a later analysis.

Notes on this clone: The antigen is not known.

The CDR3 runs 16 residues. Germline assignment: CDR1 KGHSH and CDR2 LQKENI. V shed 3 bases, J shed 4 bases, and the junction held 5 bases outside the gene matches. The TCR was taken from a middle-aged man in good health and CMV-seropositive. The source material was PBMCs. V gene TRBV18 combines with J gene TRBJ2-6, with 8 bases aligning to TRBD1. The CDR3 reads CASSPLRGRGANVLTF. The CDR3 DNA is TGTGCCAGCTCACCCCTCAGGGGGCGGGGGGCCAACGTCCTGACTTTC.